One sample yielded the 30 T cell receptor beta chains listed below, sequenced in a study of breast tumors, draining lymph nodes, adjacent tissues. TCRdb processed the multiplex PCR reads anew with MiXCR; each CDR3 protein has one entry. Among tens of thousands of distinct CDR3 sequences listed, less than 65% were seen once. The material sequenced was breast tumor tissue. All receptors derive from a female donor with breast cancer. Some clones in this sample may be carry-over from other donors' samples.

This clonotype was seen at least ten times. A much larger clone differs from this one at a single base, so this may be a read error. The chain joins TRBV20-1 to TRBJ2-7; D is unclear. CDR1 and CDR2 from the germline V gene are DFQATT and SNEGSKA (reference sequence). The CDR3 has 11 residues. The CDR3 DNA follows: TGCAGTGCTAGAGGGGGTGTCGAGCAGTCCTTC. It encodes CSARGGVEQSF.

J is TRBJ2-7 and V is TRBV20-1; D is perhaps TRBD2 (6 bases). The germline V gene has CDR1 DFQATT and CDR2 SNEGSKA (reference sequence). The V end was cut by 0 bases, the J end by 7 bases, with 19 bases between. The CDR3 spans 15 residues. Here the CDR3 reads CSAREPSVRIEEQYF. In nucleotides, the CDR3 is TGCAGTGCTAGAGAGCCTAGCGTCCGTATTGAGGAGCAGTACTTC.

This clonotype has a single count. J is TRBJ2-7 and V is TRBV24-1, with D hard to call. The CDR3 is 14 residues long. V lost 3 bases and J 5 bases, leaving 13 bases between the germline ends. Germline V gene data show CDR1 as KGHDR and CDR2 as SFDVKD. The CDR3 DNA reads TGTGCCACCAGTGATGGCGGTAGGTGGGACGAGCAGTACTTC. Amino acids: CATSDGGRWDEQYF.

The chain recombines TRBV10-3 with TRBJ2-2; TRBD1 or TRBD2 may be the D gene (5 bases each). V lost 5 bases, J lost 1 base, and 8 bases lay in between. Germline CDR1 and CDR2: ENHRY and SYGVKD. This CDR3 is 14 amino acids long. Here the CDR3 reads CAISPGRNTGELFF. For the CDR3, the DNA is TGTGCCATCAGTCCGGGACGGAACACCGGGGAGCTGTTTTTT.

The rearrangement links TRBV20-1 to TRBJ1-3; D unclear. The germline V gene encodes CDR1 DFQATT and CDR2 SNEGSKA (reference sequence). Trimming shortened V by 3 bases and J by 4 bases, and 4 bases separated the two germline ends. The CDR3 totals 11 residues. This CDR3 is CSASYGNTIYF. CDR3 in DNA: TGCAGTGCTAGTTACGGAAACACCATATATTTT.

As concerns this clonotype: Likely a read error: the CDR3 ends without its conserved phenylalanine or tryptophan. This chain connects TRBV9 to TRBJ1-2, with D hard to call. This CDR3 spans 13 amino acids. CDR1 SGDLS and CDR2 YYNGEE come from the germline V gene. V lost 3 bases to trimming and J lost 5 bases, with 11 bases between them. CDR3 DNA sequence: TGTGCCAGCAGCGCAAGGACGGATTATGGCTACACCTCC. Residues: CASSARTDYGYTS.

A note on this clonotype: The junction and the germline gene differ at one end; a read error may be behind it. V usage is TRBV20-1 and J usage is TRBJ2-3, with no clear D. Germline V CDR1 and CDR2: DFQATT, SNEGSKA (reference sequence). The CDR3 loop spans 10 amino acids. This CDR3 is CSAQGLIRPF. The CDR3 bases are TGCAGTGCGCAAGGGTTGATCCGCCCCTTT.

The sample holds many counts of this clonotype. The chain links TRBV5-1 to TRBJ1-4; no clear D. This CDR3 has 15 amino acids. Trimming took 0 bases from V and 0 from J, leaving 6 bases between them. CDR1 and CDR2 (germline): SGHRS, YFSETQ. In DNA form, the CDR3 reads TGCGCCAGCAGCTTGGCCCGAGCAACTAATGAAAAACTGTTTTTT. It codes for CASSLARATNEKLFF.

The J gene is TRBJ1-5, the V gene TRBV28, with D unresolved. Per germline, CDR1 MDHEN and CDR2 SYDVKM. The CDR3 totals 15 residues. V was pared by 3 bases and J by 0 bases, with 9 bases between. The CDR3 protein is CASSFLGDSNQPQHF. In DNA, the CDR3 is TGTGCCAGCAGTTTTCTTGGGGATAGCAATCAGCCCCAGCATTTT.

This chain joins TRBV12-3 or TRBV12-4 and TRBJ2-7; D gene uncertain. The CDR3 has 13 amino acids. V gave up 6 bases and J gave up 6 bases, with 15 bases separating them. CDR3 sequence: CASSSKQALEQYF. CDR3 sequence (DNA): TGTGCCAGCAGCAGCAAGCAAGCCCTCGAGCAGTACTTC.

The chain links TRBV5-4 to TRBJ1-2; tentative D call: TRBD1 (5 bases). V was shortened by 0 bases and J by 4 bases, with 10 bases between the two germline ends. The CDR3 spans 14 residues. Germline V gene sequence: CDR1 SGHNT, CDR2 YYREEE (reference sequence). CDR3 sequence reads: CASSLGDGTYGYTF. The CDR3 nucleotides are TGTGCCAGCAGCTTGGGGGACGGGACCTATGGCTACACCTTC.

The J gene is TRBJ2-1, the V gene TRBV19; a weak D match, TRBD1 (5 bases). This CDR3 comprises 13 residues. V lost 2 bases and J 6 bases, leaving 8 bases between the germline ends. The germline gives CDR1 LNHDA, CDR2 SQIVND (reference sequence). The CDR3 spells CASSITGINEQFF. CDR3 nucleotide sequence: TGTGCCAGTAGTATAACAGGAATCAATGAGCAGTTCTTC.

In this sample, this clonotype turned up once. The chain couples TRBV5-6 to TRBJ1-4; TRBD1 might be the D (5 bases). The V end was cut by 1 base, the J end by 4 bases, with 8 bases between. Per the germline V gene, CDR1 is SGHDT and CDR2 is YYEEEE. CDR3 length: 14 residues. CDR3 loop: CASSLQGLNEKLFF. The CDR3 region has the DNA TGTGCCAGCAGCTTGCAGGGCCTTAATGAAAAACTGTTTTTT.

The chain combines TRBV20-1 with TRBJ2-1; 12 nucleotides match TRBD2. CDR1 DFQATT and CDR2 SNEGSKA come from the germline V gene (reference sequence). The J segment lost 7 bases and the V segment lost 6 bases, leaving 7 bases of the junction unmatched. This CDR3 has 14 amino acids. CDR3 nucleotide sequence: TGCAGTGCATCGGGGCTAGCGGGGGGGAATGAGCAGTTCTTC. Translating gives CSASGLAGGNEQFF.

The rearrangement joins TRBV20-1 to TRBJ2-2; D unresolved. CDR1 DFQATT and CDR2 SNEGSKA come from the germline V gene (reference sequence). V gave up 6 bases and J gave up 5 bases, with 13 bases separating them. The CDR3 spans 13 residues. For the CDR3, the DNA is TGCAGTGCCCGACGCGTGGGGACCGGGGAGCTGTTTTTT. The encoded protein is CSARRVGTGELFF.

This clonotype was detected only a few times. The V and J genes are TRBV2 and TRBJ2-2; unclear D gene. Germline CDR1 reads SNHLY; CDR2 reads FYNNEI. The CDR3 extends over 14 amino acids. The V and J ends lost 1 base and 5 bases respectively, with 8 bases between them. CDR3 coding DNA: TGTGCCAGCAGTGAAGTTAGAGTAACCGGGGAGCTGTTTTTT. This gives the protein CASSEVRVTGELFF.

The chain joins TRBV7-9 to TRBJ2-1, with a tentative D call TRBD2 (6 bases). The V and J ends lost 6 bases and 5 bases respectively, with 14 bases between them. The CDR3 contains 14 residues. CDR1 is SEHNR and CDR2 is FQNEAQ in the germline V gene (reference sequence). The CDR3 nucleotides read TGTGCCAGCAGTCGGGACTCGTCCAACAATGAGCAGTTCTTC. It yields the protein CASSRDSSNNEQFF.

This chain connects TRBV5-4 to TRBJ2-7; 7 bases are a match to TRBD1. There are 13 residues in the CDR3. Germline V CDR1 and CDR2: SGHNT, YYREEE (reference sequence). With 3 bases clipped from V and 2 bases from J, the junction kept 2 bases outside the gene matches. CDR3 nucleotides: TGTGCCAGCAGCTCAGACAGGGCCTACGAGCAGTACTTC. Translating gives CASSSDRAYEQYF.

The chain employs TRBV12-3 or TRBV12-4 and TRBJ1-2; 9 nucleotides agree with TRBD1. V lost 7 bases and J lost 8; bases outside the gene matches: 17. CDR3 length: 16 amino acids. The CDR3 DNA reads TGTGCCAGCACCTCAGTTTATGGGACAGGGATGCAGGGCTACACCTTC. Translating it yields CASTSVYGTGMQGYTF.

The sample holds many counts of this clonotype. One base away lies a much larger clone, so this may be a sequencing read error. This chain joins TRBV12-3 or TRBV12-4 and TRBJ2-3, with 12 nucleotides matching TRBD1. V was clipped by 5 bases and J by 4 bases; unmatched bases: 4. This CDR3 is built from 15 residues. The CDR3 protein is CASSSGTGGPDTQYF. The CDR3, as DNA: TGTGCCAGCAGTAGCGGGACAGGGGGCCCAGATACGCAGTATTTT.

This clonotype was seen just once. The gene calls are TRBV20-1 and TRBJ1-2; D not certain. Trimming cost V 5 bases and J 1 base, with 17 bases left between them. This CDR3 comprises 15 residues. Per germline, CDR1 DFQATT and CDR2 SNEGSKA (reference sequence). The CDR3 sequence: CSASARSGINYGYTF. The CDR3 DNA follows: TGCAGTGCTTCCGCCCGGTCAGGCATTAACTATGGCTACACCTTC.

This clonotype has only one observation. The V gene is TRBV7-2, the J gene TRBJ1-2; possibly TRBD1 for D (6 bases). Trimming cost V 1 base and J 1 base, with 19 bases left between them. The CDR3 extends over 18 amino acids. CDR1 and CDR2 (germline): SGHTA, FQGNSA. CDR3 DNA sequence: TGTGCCAGCAGCTTAGAAAGGGGCTGCGAACAGGGTAACTATGGCTACACCTTC. Protein sequence: CASSLERGCEQGNYGYTF.

A few counts support this clonotype. This sequence joins TRBV7-9 and TRBJ2-7; 9 nucleotides align to TRBD1. This CDR3 contains 16 residues. The ends lost 1 base at V and 3 bases at J; junction bases unmatched: 7. Per the germline V gene, CDR1 is SEHNR and CDR2 is FQNEAQ (reference sequence). The CDR3 spells CASSLVGQGFGYEQYF. CDR3 nucleotide sequence: TGTGCCAGCAGCTTAGTAGGACAGGGGTTCGGCTACGAGCAGTACTTC.

Judged by abundance, this clonotype is medium-sized. The chain links TRBV20-1 to TRBJ1-2, with 7 nucleotides matching TRBD1. V dropped 2 bases and J dropped 1; count of bases not matched to a gene: 7. Germline-derived CDR1 and CDR2 are DFQATT and SNEGSKA (reference sequence). This CDR3 has 15 residues. The CDR3 DNA sequence: TGCAGTGCTAGACTCGGGGGACAGCATAACTATGGCTACACCTTC. Translating gives CSARLGGQHNYGYTF.

The chain carries TRBV20-1 and TRBJ2-1, with TRBD2 identical over 7 bases. Germline V CDR1 and CDR2: DFQATT, SNEGSKA (reference sequence). This CDR3 contains 12 residues. Germline trimming cut 3 bases from V and 9 bases from J; bases unmatched to any gene: 5. CDR3 sequence: CSASPSGREQFF. CDR3 nucleotides: TGCAGTGCTAGTCCTAGCGGCCGTGAGCAGTTCTTC.

This clonotype is labeled medium-sized (0.01 to 0.1%). V is TRBV19 and J is TRBJ2-5, with 7 bases that match TRBD1. In germline, CDR1 is LNHDA, CDR2 SQIVND (reference sequence). V shed 3 bases, J shed 4 bases, and the junction held 2 bases outside the gene matches. This CDR3 has 13 residues. The CDR3 sequence is CASSIRTGETQYF. CDR3 bases: TGTGCCAGTAGTATCCGGACAGGAGAGACCCAGTACTTC.

About this clonotype: One end of the junction does not line up with germline, which may come from a read error. CDR3 amino acids: CASHTGGTDTQCF. CDR3 bases: TGTGCCAGTCATACAGGGGGCACAGATACGCAGTGTTTT. The V call is TRBV7-9, the J call TRBJ2-3; 9 nucleotides match TRBD1. The CDR3 sequence is 13 residues long. Looked up from germline, CDR1 is SEHNR and CDR2 is FQNEAQ (reference sequence). The complete variable domain, with remaining parts taken from reference TRBV7-9 and TRBJ2-3, reads DTGVSQNPRHKITKRGQNVTFRCDPISEHNRLYWYRQTLGQGPEFLTYFQNEAQLEKSRLLSDRFSAERPKGSFSTLEIQRTEQGDSAMYLCASHTGGTDTQCFGPGTRLTVL.

CDR3 loop: CASSVTGGPYNEQFF. The CDR3 bases are TGTGCCAGCAGCGTCACGGGGGGGCCCTACAATGAGCAGTTCTTC. J is TRBJ2-1 and V is TRBV7-2; 8 bases align to TRBD2. Looked up from germline, CDR1 is SGHTA and CDR2 is FQGNSA. This CDR3 has 15 residues. Trimming took 5 bases from V and 2 from J; bases not matched to a gene: 5.

The CDR3 region is CASSRGLGLYEQYF. The CDR3 DNA is TGCGCCAGCAGCCGTGGACTAGGTCTCTACGAGCAGTACTTC. The rearrangement links TRBV5-1 to TRBJ2-7; 7 nucleotides agree with TRBD2. The CDR3 contains 14 residues. Unmatched junction bases numbered 7, after V lost 4 bases and J lost 3 bases. Germline values: CDR1 SGHRS, CDR2 YFSETQ. The full variable domain, its missing parts supplied by reference TRBV5-1 and TRBJ2-7, is KAGVTQTPRYLIKTRGQQVTLSCSPISGHRSVSWYQQTPGQGLQFLFEYFSETQRNKGNFPGRFSGRQFSNSRSEMNVSTLELGDSALYLCASSRGLGLYEQYFGPGTRLTVT.

This clonotype came up many times. The chain is built from TRBV11-3 and TRBJ2-6; 10 bases map to TRBD1. J gave up 2 bases and V 3 bases, and 4 bases lay outside the gene matches. Germline CDR1 SGHNT, CDR2 YENEEA. The CDR3 is made up of 17 amino acids. Here the CDR3 reads CASSLGQGTPGANVLTF. CDR3 sequence (DNA): TGTGCCAGCAGCTTGGGACAGGGGACTCCTGGGGCCAACGTCCTGACTTTC. Full variable domain (remainder filled in from reference TRBV11-3 and TRBJ2-6): EAGVVQSPRYKIIEKKQPVAFWCNPISGHNTLYWYLQNLGQGPELLIRYENEEAVDDSQLPKDRFSAERLKGVDSTLKIQPAELGDSAVYLCASSLGQGTPGANVLTFGAGSRLTVL.